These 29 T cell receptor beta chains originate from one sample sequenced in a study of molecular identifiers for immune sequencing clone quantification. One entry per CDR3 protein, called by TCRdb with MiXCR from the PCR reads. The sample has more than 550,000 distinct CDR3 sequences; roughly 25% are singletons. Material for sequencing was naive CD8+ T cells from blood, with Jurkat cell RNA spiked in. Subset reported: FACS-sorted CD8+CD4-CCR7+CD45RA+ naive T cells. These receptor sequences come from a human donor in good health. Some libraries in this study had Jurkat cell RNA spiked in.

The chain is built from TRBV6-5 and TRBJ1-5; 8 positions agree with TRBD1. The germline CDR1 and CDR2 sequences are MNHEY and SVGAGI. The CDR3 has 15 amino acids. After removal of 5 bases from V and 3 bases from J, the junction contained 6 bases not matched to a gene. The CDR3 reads CASSLQGGDNQPQHF. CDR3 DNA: TGTGCCAGCAGTCTACAGGGGGGGGACAATCAGCCCCAGCATTTT.

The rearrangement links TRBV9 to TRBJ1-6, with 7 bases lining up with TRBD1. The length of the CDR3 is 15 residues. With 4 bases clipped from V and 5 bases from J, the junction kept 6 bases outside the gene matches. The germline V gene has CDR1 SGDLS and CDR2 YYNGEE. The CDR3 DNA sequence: TGTGCCAGCAGCCCAGGGGGGGGAGATAATTCACCCCTCCACTTT. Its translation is CASSPGGGDNSPLHF.

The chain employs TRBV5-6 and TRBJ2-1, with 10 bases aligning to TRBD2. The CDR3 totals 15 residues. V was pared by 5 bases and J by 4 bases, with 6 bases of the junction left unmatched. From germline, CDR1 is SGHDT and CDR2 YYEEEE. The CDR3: CASRQRLAGYNEQFF. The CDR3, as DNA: TGTGCCAGCAGACAGAGACTAGCGGGTTACAATGAGCAGTTCTTC.

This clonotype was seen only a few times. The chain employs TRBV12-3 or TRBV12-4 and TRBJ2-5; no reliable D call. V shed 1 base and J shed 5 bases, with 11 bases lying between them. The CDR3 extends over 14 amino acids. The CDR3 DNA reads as TGTGCCAGCAGTTTAGGCGGAATTACGGAGACCCAGTACTTC. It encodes CASSLGGITETQYF.

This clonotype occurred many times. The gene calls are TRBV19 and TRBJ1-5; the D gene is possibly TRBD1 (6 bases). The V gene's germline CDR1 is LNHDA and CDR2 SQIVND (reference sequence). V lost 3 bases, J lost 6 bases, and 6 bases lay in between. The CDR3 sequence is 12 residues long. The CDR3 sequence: CASSMGAQPQHF. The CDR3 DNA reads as TGTGCCAGTAGTATGGGGGCTCAGCCCCAGCATTTT.

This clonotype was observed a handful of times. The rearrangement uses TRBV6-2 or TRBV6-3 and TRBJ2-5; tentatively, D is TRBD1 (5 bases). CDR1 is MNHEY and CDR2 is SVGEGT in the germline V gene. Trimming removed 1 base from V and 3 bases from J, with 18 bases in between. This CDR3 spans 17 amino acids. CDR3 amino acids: CASSYLLTHGHEETQYF. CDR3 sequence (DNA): TGTGCCAGCAGTTACTTACTCACCCACGGACATGAAGAGACCCAGTACTTC.

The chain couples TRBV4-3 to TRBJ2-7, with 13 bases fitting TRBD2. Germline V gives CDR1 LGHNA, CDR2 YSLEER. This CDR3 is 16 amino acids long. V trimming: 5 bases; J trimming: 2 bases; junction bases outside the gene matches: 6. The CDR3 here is CASSFAGTSGTYEQYF. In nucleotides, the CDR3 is TGCGCCAGCAGCTTTGCCGGGACTAGCGGGACCTACGAGCAGTACTTC.

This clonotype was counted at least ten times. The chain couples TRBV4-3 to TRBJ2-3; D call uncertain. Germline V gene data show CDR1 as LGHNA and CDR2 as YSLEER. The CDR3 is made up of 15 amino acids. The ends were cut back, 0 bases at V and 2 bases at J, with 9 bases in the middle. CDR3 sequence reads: CASSQDLPITDTQYF. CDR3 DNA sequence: TGCGCCAGCAGCCAAGATTTGCCAATCACAGATACGCAGTATTTT.

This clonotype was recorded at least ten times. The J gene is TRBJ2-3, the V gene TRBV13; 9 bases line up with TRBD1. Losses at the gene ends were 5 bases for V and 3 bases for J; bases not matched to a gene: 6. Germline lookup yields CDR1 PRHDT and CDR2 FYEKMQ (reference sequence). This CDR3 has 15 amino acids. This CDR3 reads CASSSGTGLTDTQYF. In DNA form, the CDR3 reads TGTGCCAGCAGCAGCGGGACAGGGTTGACAGATACGCAGTATTTT.

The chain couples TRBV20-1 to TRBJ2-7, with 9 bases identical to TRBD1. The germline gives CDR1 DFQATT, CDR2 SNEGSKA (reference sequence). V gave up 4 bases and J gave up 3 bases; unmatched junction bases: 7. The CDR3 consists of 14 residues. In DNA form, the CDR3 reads TGCAGTGCTATAGCGGACAGGGGATACTACGAGCAGTACTTC. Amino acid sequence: CSAIADRGYYEQYF.

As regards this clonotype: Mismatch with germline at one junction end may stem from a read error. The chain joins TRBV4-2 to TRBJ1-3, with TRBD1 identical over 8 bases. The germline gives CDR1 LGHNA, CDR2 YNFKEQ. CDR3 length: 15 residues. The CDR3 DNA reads TGTGCCAACAGCCAAGAACAGGGGGTGAGAAACACCATATATTTT. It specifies CANSQEQGVRNTIYF.

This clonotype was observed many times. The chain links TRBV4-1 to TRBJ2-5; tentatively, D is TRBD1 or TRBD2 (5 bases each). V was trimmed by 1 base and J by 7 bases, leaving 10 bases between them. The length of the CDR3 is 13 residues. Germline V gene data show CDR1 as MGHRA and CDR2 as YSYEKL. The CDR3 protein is CASSQAGQRTQYF. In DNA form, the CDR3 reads TGCGCCAGCAGCCAAGCGGGGCAAAGGACCCAGTACTTC.

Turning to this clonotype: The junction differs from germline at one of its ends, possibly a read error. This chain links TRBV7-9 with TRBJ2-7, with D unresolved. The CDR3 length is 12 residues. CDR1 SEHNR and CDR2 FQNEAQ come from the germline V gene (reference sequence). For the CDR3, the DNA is TGTGCCAACAGCTTGCGACACCACGAGCAGTACTTC. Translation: CANSLRHHEQYF. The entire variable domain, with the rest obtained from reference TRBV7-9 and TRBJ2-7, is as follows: DTGVSQNPRHKITKRGQNVTFRCDPISEHNRLYWYRQTLGQGPEFLTYFQNEAQLEKSRLLSDRFSAERPKGSFSTLEIQRTEQGDSAMYLCANSLRHHEQYFGPGTRLTVT.

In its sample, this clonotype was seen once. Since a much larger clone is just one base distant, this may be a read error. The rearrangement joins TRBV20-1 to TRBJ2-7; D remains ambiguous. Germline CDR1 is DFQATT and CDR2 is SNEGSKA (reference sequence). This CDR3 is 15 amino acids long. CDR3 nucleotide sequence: TGCAGTGCTAGAGATCCCGAAAAAAGCTCCTACGAGCAGTCCTTC. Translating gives CSARDPEKSSYEQSF.

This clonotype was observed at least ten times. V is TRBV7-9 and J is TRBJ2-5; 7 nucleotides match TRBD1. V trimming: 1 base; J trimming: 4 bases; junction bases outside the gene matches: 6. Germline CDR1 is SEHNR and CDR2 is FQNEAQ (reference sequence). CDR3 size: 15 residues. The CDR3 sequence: CASSLETGNVETQYF. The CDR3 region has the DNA TGTGCCAGCAGCTTAGAGACAGGGAATGTAGAGACCCAGTACTTC.

The CDR3 here is CASSNRDQYGNQPQHF. In nucleotides, the CDR3 is TGTGCCAGCAGTAACAGGGACCAATATGGCAATCAGCCCCAGCATTTT. The chain carries TRBV7-9 and TRBJ1-5; weak D call: TRBD1 (6 bases). The V end lost 6 bases, the J end lost 2 bases, and 17 bases lay between the germline ends. The CDR3 extends over 16 amino acids. CDR1 and CDR2 from the germline V gene are SEHNR and FQNEAQ (reference sequence).

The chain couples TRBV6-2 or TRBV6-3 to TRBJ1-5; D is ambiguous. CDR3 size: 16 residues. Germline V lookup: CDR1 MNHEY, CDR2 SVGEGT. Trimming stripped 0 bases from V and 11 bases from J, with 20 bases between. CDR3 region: CASSYSSEDPRNAQHF. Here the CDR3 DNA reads TGTGCCAGCAGTTACTCGTCCGAAGACCCAAGGAATGCCCAGCATTTT.

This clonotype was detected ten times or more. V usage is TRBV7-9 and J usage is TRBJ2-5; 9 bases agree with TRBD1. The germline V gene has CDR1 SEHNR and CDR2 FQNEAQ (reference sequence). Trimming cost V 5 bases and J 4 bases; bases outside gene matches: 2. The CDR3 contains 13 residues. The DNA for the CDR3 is TGTGCCAGCAGCGAGACAGGGGGAGAGACCCAGTACTTC. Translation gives CASSETGGETQYF.

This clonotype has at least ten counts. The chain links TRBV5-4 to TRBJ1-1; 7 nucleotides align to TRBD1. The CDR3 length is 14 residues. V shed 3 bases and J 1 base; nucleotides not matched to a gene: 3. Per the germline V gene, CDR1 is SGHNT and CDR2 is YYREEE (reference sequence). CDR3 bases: TGTGCCAGCAGCTGGGGACAGACGAACACTGAAGCTTTCTTT. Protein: CASSWGQTNTEAFF. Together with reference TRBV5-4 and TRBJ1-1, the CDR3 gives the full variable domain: ETGVTQSPTHLIKTRGQQVTLRCSSQSGHNTVSWYQQALGQGPQFIFQYYREEENGRGNFPPRFSGLQFPNYSSELNVNALELDDSALYLCASSWGQTNTEAFFGQGTRLTVV.

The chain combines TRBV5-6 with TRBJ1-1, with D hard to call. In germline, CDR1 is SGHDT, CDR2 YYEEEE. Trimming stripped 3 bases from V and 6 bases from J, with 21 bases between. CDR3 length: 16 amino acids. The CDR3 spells CASSSSYTGLYSEAFF. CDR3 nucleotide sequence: TGTGCCAGCAGCTCGAGTTATACGGGCTTGTACTCTGAAGCTTTCTTT.

The CDR3 sequence is CATSRVGSGSYNEQFF. CDR3 nucleotide sequence: TGTGCCACCAGCAGAGTAGGGAGTGGCTCCTACAATGAGCAGTTCTTC. The chain combines TRBV15 with TRBJ2-1, with TRBD2 as a possible D gene (5 bases). The CDR3 has 16 amino acids. Germline CDR1 is LNHNV and CDR2 is YYDKDF (reference sequence). V lost 1 base, J lost 0 bases, and 10 bases lay in between. Variable domain in full (rest from reference TRBV15 and TRBJ2-1): DAMVIQNPRYQVTQFGKPVTLSCSQTLNHNVMYWYQQKSSQAPKLLFHYYDKDFNNEADTPDNFQSRRPNTSFCFLDIRSPGLGDTAMYLCATSRVGSGSYNEQFFGPGTRLTVL.

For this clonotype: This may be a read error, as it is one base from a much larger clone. The CDR3 DNA is TGTGCCAGCAGCCCAGACAGGGAGGTCGGCAAAATCATTCAGTACTTC. It is translated as CASSPDREVGKIIQYF. This chain joins TRBV13 and TRBJ2-4, with a weak D call TRBD1 (7 bases). From germline, CDR1 is PRHDT and CDR2 FYEKMQ (reference sequence). CDR3 length: 16 amino acids.

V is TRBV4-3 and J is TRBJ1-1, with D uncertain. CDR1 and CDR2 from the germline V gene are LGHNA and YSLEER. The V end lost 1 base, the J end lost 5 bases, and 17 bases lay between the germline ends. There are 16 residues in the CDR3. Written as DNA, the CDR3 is TGCGCCAGCAGCCAAGGAAGGGTTGGGTATGCGACTGAAGCTTTCTTT. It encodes CASSQGRVGYATEAFF.

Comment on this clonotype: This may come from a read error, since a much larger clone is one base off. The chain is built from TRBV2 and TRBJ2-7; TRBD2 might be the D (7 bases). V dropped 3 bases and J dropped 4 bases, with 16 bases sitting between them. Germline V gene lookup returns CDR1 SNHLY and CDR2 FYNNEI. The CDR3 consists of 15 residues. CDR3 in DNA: TGTGCCAGCAGTGAGCGGGGGCCAGGGGTATACGAGCAGTACTTC. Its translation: CASSERGPGVYEQYF.

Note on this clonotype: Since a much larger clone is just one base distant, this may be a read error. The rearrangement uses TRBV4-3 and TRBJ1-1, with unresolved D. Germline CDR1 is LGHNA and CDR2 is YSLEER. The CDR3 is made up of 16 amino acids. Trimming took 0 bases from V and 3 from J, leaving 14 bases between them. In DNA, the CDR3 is TGCGCCAGCAGCCAAGACAGCAGGAATAGGGACACTGAAGCTTTCTTT. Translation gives CASSQDSRNRDTEAFF.

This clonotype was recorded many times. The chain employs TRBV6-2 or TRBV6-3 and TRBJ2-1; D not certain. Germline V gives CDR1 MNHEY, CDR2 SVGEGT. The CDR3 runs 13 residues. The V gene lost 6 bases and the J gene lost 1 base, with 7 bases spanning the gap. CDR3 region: CASRTQSYNEQFF. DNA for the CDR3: TGTGCCAGCAGGACGCAGTCCTACAATGAGCAGTTCTTC.

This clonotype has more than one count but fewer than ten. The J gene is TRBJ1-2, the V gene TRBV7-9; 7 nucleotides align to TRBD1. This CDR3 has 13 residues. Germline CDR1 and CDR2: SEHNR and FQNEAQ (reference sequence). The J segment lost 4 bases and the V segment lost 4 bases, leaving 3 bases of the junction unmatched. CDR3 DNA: TGTGCCAGCAGCTGGGAGGGGGCCTATGGCTACACCTTC. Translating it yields CASSWEGAYGYTF.

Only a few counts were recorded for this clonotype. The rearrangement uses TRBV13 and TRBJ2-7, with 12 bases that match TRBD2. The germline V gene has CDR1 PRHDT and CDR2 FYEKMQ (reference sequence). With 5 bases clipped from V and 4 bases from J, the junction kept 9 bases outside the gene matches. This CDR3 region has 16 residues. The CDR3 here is CASSLKTSGSRYEQYF. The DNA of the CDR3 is TGTGCCAGCAGCCTAAAGACTAGCGGGAGTCGGTACGAGCAGTACTTC.

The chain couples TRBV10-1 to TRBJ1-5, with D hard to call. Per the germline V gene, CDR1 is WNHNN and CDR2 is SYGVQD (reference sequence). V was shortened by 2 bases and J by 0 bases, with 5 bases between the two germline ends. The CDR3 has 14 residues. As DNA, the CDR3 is TGCGCCAGCAGTGAGGGTAGTAGCAATCAGCCCCAGCATTTT. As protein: CASSEGSSNQPQHF.